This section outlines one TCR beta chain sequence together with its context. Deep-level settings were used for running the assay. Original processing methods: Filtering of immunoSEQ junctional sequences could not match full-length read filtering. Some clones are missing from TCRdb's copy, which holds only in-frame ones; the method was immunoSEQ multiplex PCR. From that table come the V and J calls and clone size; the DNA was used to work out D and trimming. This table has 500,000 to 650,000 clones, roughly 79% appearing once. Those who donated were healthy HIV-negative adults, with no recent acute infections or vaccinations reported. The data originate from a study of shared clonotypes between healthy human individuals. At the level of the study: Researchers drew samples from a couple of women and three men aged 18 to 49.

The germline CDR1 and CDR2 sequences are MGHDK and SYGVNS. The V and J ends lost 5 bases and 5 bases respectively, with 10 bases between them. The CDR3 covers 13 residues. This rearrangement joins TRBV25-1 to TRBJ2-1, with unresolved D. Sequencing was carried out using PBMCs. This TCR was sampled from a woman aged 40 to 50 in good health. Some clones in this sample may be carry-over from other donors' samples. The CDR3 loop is CASSFPGNNEQFF. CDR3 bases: TGTGCCAGCAGTTTTCCCGGAAACAATGAGCAGTTCTTC.